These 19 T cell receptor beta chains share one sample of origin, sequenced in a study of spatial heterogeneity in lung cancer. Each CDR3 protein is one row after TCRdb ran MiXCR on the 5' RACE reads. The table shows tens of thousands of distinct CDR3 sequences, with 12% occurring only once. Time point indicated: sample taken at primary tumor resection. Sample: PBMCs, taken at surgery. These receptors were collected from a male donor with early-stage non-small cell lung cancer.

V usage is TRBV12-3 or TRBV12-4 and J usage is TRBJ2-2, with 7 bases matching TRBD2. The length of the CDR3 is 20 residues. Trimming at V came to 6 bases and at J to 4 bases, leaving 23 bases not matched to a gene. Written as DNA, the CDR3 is TGTGCCAGCAGCCCCGACGGCGGGAGTATATATTATCTGACCACCGGGGAGCTGTTTTTT. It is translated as CASSPDGGSIYYLTTGELFF.

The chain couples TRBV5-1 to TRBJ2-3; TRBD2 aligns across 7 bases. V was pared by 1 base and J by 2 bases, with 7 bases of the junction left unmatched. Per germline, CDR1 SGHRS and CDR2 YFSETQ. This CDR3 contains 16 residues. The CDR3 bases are TGCGCCAGCAGCTTGAAACTAGCGTTTGTCACAGATACGCAGTATTTT. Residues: CASSLKLAFVTDTQYF.

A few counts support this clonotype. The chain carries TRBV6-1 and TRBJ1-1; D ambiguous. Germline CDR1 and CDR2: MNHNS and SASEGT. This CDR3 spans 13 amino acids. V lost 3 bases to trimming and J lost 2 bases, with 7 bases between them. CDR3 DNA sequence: TGTGCCAGCAGTGAGATCGGAAACACTGAAGCTTTCTTT. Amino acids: CASSEIGNTEAFF.

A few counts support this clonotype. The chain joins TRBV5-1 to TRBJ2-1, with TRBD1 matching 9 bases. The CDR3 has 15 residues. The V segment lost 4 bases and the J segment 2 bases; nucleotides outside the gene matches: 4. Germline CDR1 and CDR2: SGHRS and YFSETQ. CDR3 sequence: CASSPGQGTYNEQFF. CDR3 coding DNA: TGCGCCAGCAGCCCCGGACAGGGGACCTACAATGAGCAGTTCTTC.

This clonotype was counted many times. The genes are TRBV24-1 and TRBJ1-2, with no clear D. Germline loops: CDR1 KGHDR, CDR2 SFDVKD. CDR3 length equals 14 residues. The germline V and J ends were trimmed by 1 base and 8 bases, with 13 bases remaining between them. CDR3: CATSDLYQSAGYTF. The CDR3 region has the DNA TGTGCCACCAGTGATTTATACCAATCGGCAGGCTACACCTTC.

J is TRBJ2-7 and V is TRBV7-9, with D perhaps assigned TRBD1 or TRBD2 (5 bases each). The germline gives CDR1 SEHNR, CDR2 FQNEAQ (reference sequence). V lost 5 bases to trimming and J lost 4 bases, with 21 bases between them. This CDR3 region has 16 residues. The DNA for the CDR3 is TGTGCCAGCAGCCCGACCGGGGCCGCAGGGAAATACGAGCAGTACTTC. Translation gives CASSPTGAAGKYEQYF.

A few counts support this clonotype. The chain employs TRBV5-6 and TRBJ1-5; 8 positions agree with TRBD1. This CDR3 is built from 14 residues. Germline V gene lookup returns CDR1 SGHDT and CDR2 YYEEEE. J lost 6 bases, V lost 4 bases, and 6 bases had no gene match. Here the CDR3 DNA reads TGTGCCAGCAGCCAAGACAGGGGCACTCAGCCCCAGCATTTT. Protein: CASSQDRGTQPQHF.

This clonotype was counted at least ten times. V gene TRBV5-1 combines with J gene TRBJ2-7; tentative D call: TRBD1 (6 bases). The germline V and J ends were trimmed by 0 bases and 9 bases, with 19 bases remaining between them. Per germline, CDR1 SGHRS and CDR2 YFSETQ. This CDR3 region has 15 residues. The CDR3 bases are TGCGCCAGCAGCTTGGTAACCAGGGCAGAAGGGGGGCAGTACTTC. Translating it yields CASSLVTRAEGGQYF.

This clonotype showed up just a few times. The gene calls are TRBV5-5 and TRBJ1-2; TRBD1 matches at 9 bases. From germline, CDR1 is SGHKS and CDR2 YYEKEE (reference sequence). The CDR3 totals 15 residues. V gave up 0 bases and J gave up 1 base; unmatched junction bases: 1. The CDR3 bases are TGTGCCAGCAGCTTGGGGGACAGGGTTAACTATGGCTACACCTTC. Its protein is CASSLGDRVNYGYTF.

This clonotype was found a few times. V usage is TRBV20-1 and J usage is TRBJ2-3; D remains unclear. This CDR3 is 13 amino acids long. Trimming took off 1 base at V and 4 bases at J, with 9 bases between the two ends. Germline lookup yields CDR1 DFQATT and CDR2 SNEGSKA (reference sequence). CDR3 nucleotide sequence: TGCAGTGCTAGAGGGGTAGCTTCAGATACGCAGTATTTT. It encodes CSARGVASDTQYF.

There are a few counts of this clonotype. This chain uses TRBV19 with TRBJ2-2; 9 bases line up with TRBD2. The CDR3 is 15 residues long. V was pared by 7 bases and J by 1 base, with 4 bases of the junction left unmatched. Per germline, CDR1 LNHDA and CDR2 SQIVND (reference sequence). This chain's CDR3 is CASNPSGVNTGELFF. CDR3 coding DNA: TGTGCCAGTAATCCTAGCGGGGTGAACACCGGGGAGCTGTTTTTT.

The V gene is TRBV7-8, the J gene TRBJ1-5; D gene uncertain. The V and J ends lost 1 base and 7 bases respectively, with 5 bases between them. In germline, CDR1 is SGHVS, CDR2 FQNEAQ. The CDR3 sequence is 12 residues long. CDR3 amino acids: CASSLVSQPQHF. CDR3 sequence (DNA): TGTGCCAGCAGCTTAGTCTCGCAGCCCCAGCATTTT.

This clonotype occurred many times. CDR3 residues: CASSLSRGYSNEQFF. The CDR3 DNA reads TGTGCCAGCAGTTTAAGCAGGGGGTATAGCAATGAGCAGTTCTTC. The chain carries TRBV28 and TRBJ2-1, with 7 bases aligning to TRBD1. The CDR3 runs 15 residues. Germline V CDR1 and CDR2: MDHEN, SYDVKM. Unmatched junction bases numbered 7, after V lost 2 bases and J lost 6 bases.

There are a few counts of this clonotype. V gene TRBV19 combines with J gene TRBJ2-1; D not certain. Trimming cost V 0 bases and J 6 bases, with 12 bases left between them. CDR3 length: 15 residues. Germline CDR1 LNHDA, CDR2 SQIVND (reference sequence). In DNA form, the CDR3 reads TGTGCCAGTAGTATAGATCATTATCAGTTCAATGAGCAGTTCTTC. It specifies CASSIDHYQFNEQFF. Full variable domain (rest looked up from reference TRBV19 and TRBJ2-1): DGGITQSPKYLFRKEGQNVTLSCEQNLNHDAMYWYRQDPGQGLRLIYYSQIVNDFQKGDIAEGYSVSREKKESFPLTVTSAQKNPTAFYLCASSIDHYQFNEQFFGPGTRLTVL.

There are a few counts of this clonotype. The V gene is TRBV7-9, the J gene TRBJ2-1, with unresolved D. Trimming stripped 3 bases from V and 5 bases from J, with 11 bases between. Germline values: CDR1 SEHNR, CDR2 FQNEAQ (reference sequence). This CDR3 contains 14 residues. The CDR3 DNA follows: TGTGCCAGCAGCTTGACACTTGGAAACAATGAGCAGTTCTTC. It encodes CASSLTLGNNEQFF.

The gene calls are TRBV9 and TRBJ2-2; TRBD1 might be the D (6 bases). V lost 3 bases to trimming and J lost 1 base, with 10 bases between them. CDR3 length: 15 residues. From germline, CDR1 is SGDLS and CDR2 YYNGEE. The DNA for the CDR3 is TGTGCCAGCAGCGGTACAGGGATGAACACCGGGGAGCTGTTTTTT. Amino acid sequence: CASSGTGMNTGELFF.

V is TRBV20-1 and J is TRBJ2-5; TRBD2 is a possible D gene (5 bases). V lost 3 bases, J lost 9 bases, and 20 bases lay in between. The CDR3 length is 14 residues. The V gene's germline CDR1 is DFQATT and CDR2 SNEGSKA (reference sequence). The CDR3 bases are TGCAGTGCTAGGCCGGGGTGGGATGGAAAGGCCCAGTACTTC. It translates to CSARPGWDGKAQYF.

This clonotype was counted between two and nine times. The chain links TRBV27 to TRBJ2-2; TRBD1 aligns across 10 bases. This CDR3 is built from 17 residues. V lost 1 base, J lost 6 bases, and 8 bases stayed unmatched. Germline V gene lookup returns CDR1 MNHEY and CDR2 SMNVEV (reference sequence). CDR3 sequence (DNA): TGTGCCAGCAGTTTATTCACCTGGGACAGGGGACCCGGGGAGCTGTTTTTT. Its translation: CASSLFTWDRGPGELFF.

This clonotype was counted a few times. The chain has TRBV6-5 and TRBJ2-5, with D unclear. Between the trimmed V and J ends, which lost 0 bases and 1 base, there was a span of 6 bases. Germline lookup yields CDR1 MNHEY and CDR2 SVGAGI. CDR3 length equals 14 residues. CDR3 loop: CASSYSSSQETQYF. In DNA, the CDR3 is TGTGCCAGCAGTTACTCTTCTAGCCAAGAGACCCAGTACTTC.